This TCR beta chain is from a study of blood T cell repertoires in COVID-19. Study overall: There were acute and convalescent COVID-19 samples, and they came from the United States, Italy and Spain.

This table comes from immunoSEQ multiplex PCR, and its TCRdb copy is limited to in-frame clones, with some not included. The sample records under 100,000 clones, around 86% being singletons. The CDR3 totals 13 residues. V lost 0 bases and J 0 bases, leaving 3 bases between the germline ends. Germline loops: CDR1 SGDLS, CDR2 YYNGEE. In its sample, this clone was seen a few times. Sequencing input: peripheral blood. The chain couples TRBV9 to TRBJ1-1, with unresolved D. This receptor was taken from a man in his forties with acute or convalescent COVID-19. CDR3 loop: CASSVALNTEAFF. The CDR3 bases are TGTGCCAGCAGCGTAGCTCTGAACACTGAAGCTTTCTTT.